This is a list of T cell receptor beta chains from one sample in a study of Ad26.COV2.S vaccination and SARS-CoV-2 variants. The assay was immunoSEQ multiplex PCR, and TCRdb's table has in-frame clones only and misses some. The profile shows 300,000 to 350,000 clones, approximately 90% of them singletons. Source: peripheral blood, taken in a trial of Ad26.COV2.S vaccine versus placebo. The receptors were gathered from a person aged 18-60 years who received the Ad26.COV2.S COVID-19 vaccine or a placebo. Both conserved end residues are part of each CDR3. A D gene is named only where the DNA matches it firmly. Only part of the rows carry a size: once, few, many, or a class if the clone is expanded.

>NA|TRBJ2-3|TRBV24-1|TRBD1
CATSDFGQGTDTQYF
TGTGCCACCAGTGATTTCGGACAGGGCACAGATACGCAGTATTTT
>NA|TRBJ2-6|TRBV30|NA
CAWSAPGYSGANVLTF
TGTGCCTGGAGTGCCCCGGGTTACTCTGGGGCCAACGTCCTGACTTTC
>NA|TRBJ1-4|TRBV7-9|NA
CASSFWDGTTNEKLFF
TGTGCCAGCAGCTTCTGGGACGGGACAACTAATGAAAAACTGTTTTTT
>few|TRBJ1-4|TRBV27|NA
CASSSRTQPNEKLFF
TGTGCCAGCAGTTCACGGACACAGCCGAATGAAAAACTGTTTTTT
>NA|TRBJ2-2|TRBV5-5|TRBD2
CASSLGQGGYTGELFF
TGTGCCAGCAGCTTGGGGCAGGGAGGGTACACCGGGGAGCTGTTTTTT
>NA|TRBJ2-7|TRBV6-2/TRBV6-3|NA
CASSPRAGFPYEQYF
TGTGCCAGCAGTCCCCGGGCAGGGTTTCCCTACGAGCAGTACTTC
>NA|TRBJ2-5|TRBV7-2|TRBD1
CASSSRTGKETQYF
TGTGCCAGCAGCTCCAGGACAGGGAAAGAGACCCAGTACTTC
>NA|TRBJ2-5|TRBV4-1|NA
CASSQGEGRETQYF
TGCGCCAGCAGCCAAGGCGAGGGGAGAGAGACCCAGTACTTC
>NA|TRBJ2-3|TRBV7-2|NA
CASSLVDYRTQYF
TGTGCCAGCAGCTTAGTGGACTATCGCACGCAGTATTTT
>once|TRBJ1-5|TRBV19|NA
CASSMSSAGPQHF
TGTGCCAGTAGTATGAGCTCGGCCGGGCCCCAGCATTTT
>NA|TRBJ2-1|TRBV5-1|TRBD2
CASSRGASGAYNEQFF
TGCGCCAGCAGCCGAGGGGCTAGCGGGGCCTACAATGAGCAGTTCTTC
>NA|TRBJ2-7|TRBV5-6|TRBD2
CASSLSSGRYYEQYF
TGTGCCAGCAGCTTAAGTAGCGGGAGGTATTACGAGCAGTACTTC
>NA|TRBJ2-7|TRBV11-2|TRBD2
CASSIAGEIYEQYF
TGTGCCAGCAGCATAGCGGGGGAAATCTACGAGCAGTACTTC
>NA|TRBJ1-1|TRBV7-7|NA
CASSNGPNTEAFF
TGTGCCAGCAGCAACGGACCGAACACTGAAGCTTTCTTT
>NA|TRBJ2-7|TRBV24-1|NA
CATPYRTDGRGEQYF
TGTGCCACCCCTTACCGGACGGACGGAAGGGGCGAGCAGTACTTC
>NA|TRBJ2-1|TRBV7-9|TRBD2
CASSFGTSTEQFF
TGTGCCAGCAGCTTCGGGACTAGCACTGAGCAGTTCTTC
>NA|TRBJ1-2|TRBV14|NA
CASSQDSGRRYGYTF
TGTGCCAGCAGCCAAGATTCAGGGCGGAGGTATGGCTACACCTTC
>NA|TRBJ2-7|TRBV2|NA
CASTRQTYEQYF
TGTGCCAGCACGCGGCAGACCTACGAGCAGTACTTC
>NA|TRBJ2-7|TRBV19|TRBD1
CASSRTGLYEQYF
TGTGCCAGTAGTAGGACAGGGTTGTACGAGCAGTACTTC
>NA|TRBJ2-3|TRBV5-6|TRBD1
CASSLFGTGASEDTQYF
TGTGCCAGCAGCTTGTTTGGGACAGGGGCCTCCGAAGATACGCAGTATTTT
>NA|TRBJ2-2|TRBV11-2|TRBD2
CASRPGLATNTGELFF
TGTGCCAGCAGACCGGGACTAGCGACTAACACCGGGGAGCTGTTTTTT
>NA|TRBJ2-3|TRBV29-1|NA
CSVEGVASTDTQYF
TGCAGCGTTGAAGGGGTGGCTAGCACAGATACGCAGTATTTT
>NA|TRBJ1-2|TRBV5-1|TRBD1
CASSRSGTGEYGYTF
TGCGCCAGCAGCCGTTCGGGGACAGGGGAATATGGCTACACCTTC
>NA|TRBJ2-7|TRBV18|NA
CASSPRGSARRDEQYF
TGTGCCAGCTCACCACGGGGGTCAGCGAGAAGAGACGAGCAGTACTTC
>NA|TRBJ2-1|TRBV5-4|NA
CASSLDRTQYNEQFF
TGTGCCAGCAGCTTGGACAGGACACAATACAATGAGCAGTTCTTC
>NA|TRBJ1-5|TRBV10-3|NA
CAISKDEDQPQHF
TGTGCCATCAGTAAGGACGAAGATCAGCCCCAGCATTTT
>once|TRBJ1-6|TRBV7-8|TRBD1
CASSPRDSKESPLHF
TGTGCCAGCAGCCCGAGGGACAGTAAAGAATCACCCCTCCACTTT
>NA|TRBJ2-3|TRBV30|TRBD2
CAWSATSGRDTQYF
TGTGCCTGGAGTGCGACTAGCGGGAGGGATACGCAGTATTTT
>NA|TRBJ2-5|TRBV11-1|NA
CASSHILGLPEETQYF
TGTGCCAGCAGCCACATTTTAGGCCTCCCAGAAGAGACCCAGTACTTC
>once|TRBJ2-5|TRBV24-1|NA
CATSDASGQETQYF
TGTGCCACCAGTGATGCCAGCGGTCAAGAGACCCAGTACTTC
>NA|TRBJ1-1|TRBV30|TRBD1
CAWRNQQGANTEAFF
TGTGCCTGGAGGAACCAACAGGGGGCGAACACTGAAGCTTTCTTT
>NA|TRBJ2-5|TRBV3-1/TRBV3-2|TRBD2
CASSRGGPEETQYF
TGTGCCAGCAGCCGCGGGGGGCCAGAGGAGACCCAGTACTTC
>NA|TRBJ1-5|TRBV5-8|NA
CASSSGAFNQPQHF
TGTGCCAGCAGCTCCGGGGCATTCAATCAGCCCCAGCATTTT
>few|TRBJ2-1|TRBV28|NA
CASSFSQTSYNEQFF
TGTGCCAGCAGTTTTAGTCAGACCTCCTACAATGAGCAGTTCTTC
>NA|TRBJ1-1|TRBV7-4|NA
CASSLADGRKLGTEAFF
TGTGCCAGCAGCTTAGCCGATGGGAGGAAGTTGGGCACTGAAGCTTTCTTT
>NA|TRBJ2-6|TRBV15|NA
CATSMGGGANVLTF
TGTGCCACCAGCATGGGAGGCGGGGCCAACGTCCTGACTTTC
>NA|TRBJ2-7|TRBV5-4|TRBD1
CASSLQLGTGGTYEQYF
TGTGCCAGCAGCTTACAACTAGGGACAGGGGGCACTTACGAGCAGTACTTC
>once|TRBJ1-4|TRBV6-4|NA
CASSADSGEKLFF
TGTGCCAGCAGTGCGGACTCAGGGGAAAAACTGTTTTTT
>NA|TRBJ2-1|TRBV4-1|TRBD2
CASSHVQGGGPHNEQFF
TGCGCCAGCAGCCATGTCCAGGGCGGGGGGCCACACAATGAGCAGTTCTTC
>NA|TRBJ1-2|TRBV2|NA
CASSGQGANYGYTF
TGTGCCAGCAGTGGGCAGGGAGCTAACTATGGCTACACCTTC
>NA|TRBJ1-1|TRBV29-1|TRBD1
CSATGTGPTEAFF
TGCAGCGCAACGGGGACAGGGCCCACTGAAGCTTTCTTT
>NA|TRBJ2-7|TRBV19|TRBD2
CASSGPGGPGEQYF
TGTGCCAGTAGTGGCCCGGGGGGGCCAGGCGAGCAGTACTTC
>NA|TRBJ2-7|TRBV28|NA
CASSLLAPPREQYF
TGTGCCAGCAGTTTATTAGCTCCCCCCCGCGAGCAGTACTTC
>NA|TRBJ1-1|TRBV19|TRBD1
CASGKGGTRNTEAFF
TGTGCCAGCGGAAAAGGGGGCACCCGGAACACTGAAGCTTTCTTT
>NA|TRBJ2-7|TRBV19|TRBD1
CASSIDSGTGSSYEQYF
TGTGCCAGTAGTATAGATTCCGGGACAGGGTCCTCCTACGAGCAGTACTTC
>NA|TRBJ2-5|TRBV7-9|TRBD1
CASSLGGGGETQYF
TGTGCCAGCAGCTTAGGAGGGGGCGGTGAGACCCAGTACTTC